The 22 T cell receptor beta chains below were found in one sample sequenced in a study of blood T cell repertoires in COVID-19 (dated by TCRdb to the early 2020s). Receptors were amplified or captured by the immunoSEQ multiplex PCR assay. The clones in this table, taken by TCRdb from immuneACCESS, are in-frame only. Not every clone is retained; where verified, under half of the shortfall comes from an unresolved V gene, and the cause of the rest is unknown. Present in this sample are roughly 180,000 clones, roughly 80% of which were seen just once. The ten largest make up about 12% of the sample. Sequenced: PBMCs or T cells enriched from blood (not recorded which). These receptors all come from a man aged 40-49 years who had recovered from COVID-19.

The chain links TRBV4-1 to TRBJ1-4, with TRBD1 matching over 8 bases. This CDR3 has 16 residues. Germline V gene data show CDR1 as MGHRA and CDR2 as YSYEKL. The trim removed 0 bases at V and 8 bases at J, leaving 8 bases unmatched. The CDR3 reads CASSQEGRGRNEKLFF. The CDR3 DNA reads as TGCGCCAGCAGCCAAGAGGGCAGGGGGCGAAACGAAAAACTGTTTTTT.

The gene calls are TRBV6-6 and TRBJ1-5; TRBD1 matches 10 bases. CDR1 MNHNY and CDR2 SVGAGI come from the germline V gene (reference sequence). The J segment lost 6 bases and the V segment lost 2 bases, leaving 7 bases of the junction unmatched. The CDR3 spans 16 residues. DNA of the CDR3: TGTGCCAGCAGTTACACGGGACAGGGGAGAGCTCAGCCCCAGCATTTT. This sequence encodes CASSYTGQGRAQPQHF.

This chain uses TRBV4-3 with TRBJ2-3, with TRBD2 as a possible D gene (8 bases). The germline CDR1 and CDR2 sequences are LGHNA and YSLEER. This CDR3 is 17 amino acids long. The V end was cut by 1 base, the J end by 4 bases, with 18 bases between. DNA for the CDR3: TGCGCCAGCAGCCAAGGGGGAGCGGGAGACAGGGCAGATACGCAGTATTTT. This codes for CASSQGGAGDRADTQYF.

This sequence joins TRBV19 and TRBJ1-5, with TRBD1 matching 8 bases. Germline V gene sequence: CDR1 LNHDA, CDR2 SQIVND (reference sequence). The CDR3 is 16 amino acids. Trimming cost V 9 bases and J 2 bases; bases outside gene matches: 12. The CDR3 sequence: CASRLRGRGRNQPQHF. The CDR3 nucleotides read TGTGCCAGCCGTTTACGGGGCAGGGGGCGCAATCAGCCCCAGCATTTT. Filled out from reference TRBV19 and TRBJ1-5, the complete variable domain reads DGGITQSPKYLFRKEGQNVTLSCEQNLNHDAMYWYRQDPGQGLRLIYYSQIVNDFQKGDIAEGYSVSREKKESFPLTVTSAQKNPTAFYLCASRLRGRGRNQPQHFGDGTRLSIL.

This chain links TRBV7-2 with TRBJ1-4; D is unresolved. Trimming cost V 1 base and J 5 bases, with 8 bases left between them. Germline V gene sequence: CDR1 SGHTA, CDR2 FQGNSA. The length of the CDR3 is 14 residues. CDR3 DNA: TGTGCCAGCAGCTTAGGTAGCCCGAATGAAAAACTGTTTTTT. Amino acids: CASSLGSPNEKLFF.

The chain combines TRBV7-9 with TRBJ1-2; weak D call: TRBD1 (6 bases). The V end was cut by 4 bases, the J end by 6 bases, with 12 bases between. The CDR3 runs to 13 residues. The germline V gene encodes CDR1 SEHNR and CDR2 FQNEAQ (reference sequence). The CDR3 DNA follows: TGTGCCAGCAGCTCTATAACAGGGAATGGCTACACCTTC. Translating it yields CASSSITGNGYTF.

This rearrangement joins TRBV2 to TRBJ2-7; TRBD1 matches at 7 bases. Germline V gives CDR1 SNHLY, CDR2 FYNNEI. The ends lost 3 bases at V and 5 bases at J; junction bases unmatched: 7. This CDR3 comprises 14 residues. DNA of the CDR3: TGTGCCAGCAGTGACCGGGACAGTTTTCACGAGCAGTACGTC. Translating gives CASSDRDSFHEQYV.

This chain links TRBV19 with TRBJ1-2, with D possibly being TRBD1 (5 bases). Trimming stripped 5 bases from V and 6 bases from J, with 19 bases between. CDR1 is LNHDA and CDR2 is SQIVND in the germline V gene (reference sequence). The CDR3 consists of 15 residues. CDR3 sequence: CASSLQAGRTDGYTF. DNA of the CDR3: TGTGCCAGTAGTCTTCAGGCAGGGAGGACGGATGGCTACACCTTC.

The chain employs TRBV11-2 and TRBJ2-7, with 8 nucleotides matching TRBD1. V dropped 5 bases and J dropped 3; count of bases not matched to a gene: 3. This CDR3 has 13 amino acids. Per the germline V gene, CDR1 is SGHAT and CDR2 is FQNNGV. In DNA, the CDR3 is TGTGCCAGCAGCCCGACAGGGGACTACGAGCAGTACTTC. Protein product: CASSPTGDYEQYF. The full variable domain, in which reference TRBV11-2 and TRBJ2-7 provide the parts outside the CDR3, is EAGVAQSPRYKIIEKRQSVAFWCNPISGHATLYWYQQILGQGPKLLIQFQNNGVVDDSQLPKDRFSAERLKGVDSTLKIQPAKLEDSAVYLCASSPTGDYEQYFGPGTRLTVT.

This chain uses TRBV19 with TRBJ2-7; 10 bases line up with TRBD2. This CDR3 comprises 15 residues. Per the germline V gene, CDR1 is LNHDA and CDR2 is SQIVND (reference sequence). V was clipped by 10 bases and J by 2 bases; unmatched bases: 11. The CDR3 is CATLDLAGGPYEQYF. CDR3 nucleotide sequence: TGTGCCACCTTGGACTTAGCGGGAGGACCCTACGAGCAGTACTTC.

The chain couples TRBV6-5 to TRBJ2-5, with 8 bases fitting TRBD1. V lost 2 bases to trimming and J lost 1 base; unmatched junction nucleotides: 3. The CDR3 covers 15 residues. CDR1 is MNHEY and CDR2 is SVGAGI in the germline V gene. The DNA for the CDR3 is TGTGCCAGCAGTTACCGCGGACAGGGCCAAGAGACCCAGTACTTC. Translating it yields CASSYRGQGQETQYF.

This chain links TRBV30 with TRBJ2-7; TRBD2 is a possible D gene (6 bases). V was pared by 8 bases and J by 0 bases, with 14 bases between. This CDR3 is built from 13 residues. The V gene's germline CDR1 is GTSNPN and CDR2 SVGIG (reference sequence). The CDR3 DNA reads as TGTGCCGGAGCCGGCGGGACCTCCTACGAGCAGTACTTC. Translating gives CAGAGGTSYEQYF.

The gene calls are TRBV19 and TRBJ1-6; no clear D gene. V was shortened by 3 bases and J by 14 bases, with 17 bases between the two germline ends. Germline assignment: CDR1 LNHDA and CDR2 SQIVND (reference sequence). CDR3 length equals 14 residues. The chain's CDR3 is CASSMEGGFFSLHF. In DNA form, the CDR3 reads TGTGCCAGTAGTATGGAGGGTGGTTTCTTTTCCCTCCACTTT.

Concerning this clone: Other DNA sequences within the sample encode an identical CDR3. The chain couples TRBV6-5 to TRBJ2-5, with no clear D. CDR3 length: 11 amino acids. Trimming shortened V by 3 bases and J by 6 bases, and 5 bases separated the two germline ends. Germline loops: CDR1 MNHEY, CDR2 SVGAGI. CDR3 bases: TGTGCCAGCAGTTATCTACAGACCCAGTACTTC. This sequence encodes CASSYLQTQYF.

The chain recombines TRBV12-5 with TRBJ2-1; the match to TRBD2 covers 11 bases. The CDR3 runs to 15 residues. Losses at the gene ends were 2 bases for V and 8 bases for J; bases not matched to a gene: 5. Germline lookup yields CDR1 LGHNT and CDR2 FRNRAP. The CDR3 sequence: CASGLTSGGNDEQFF. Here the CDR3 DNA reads TGTGCTAGTGGTTTGACTAGCGGGGGAAATGATGAGCAGTTCTTC.

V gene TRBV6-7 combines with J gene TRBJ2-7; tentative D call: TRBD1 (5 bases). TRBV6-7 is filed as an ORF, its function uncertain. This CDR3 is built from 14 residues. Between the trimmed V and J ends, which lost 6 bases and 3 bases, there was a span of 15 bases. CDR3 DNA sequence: TGTGCCAGCAGCTCCCGGCAGGGCAGCTACGAGCAGTACTTC. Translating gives CASSSRQGSYEQYF.

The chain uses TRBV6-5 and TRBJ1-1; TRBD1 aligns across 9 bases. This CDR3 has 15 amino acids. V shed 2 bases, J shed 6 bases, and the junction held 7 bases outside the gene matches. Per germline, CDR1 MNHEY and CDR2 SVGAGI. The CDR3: CASSYRGQGSPEAFF. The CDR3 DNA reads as TGTGCCAGCAGTTACAGAGGACAGGGGAGCCCTGAAGCTTTCTTT.

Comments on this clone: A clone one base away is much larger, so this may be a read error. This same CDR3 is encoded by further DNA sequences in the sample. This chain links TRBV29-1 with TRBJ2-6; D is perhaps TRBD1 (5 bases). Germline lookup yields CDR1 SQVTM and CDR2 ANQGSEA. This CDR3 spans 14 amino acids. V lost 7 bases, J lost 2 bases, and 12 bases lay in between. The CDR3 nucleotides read TGCAGCGCAGGACAAGGAACTGGGGCCAACGTCCTGACTTTC. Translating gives CSAGQGTGANVLTF.

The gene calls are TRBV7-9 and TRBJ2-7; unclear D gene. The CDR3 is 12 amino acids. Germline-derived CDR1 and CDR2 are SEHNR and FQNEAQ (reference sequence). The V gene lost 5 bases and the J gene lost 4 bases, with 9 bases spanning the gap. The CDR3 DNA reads TGTGCCAGCAGCGCCCACTCTTACGAGCAGTACGTC. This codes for CASSAHSYEQYV.

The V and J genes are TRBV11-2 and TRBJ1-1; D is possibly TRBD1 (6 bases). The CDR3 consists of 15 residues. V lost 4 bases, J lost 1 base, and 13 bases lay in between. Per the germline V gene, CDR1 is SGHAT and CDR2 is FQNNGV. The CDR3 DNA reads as TGTGCCAGCAGCTCGTCAGGGGCAGGGAACACTGAAGCTTTCTTT. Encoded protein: CASSSSGAGNTEAFF.

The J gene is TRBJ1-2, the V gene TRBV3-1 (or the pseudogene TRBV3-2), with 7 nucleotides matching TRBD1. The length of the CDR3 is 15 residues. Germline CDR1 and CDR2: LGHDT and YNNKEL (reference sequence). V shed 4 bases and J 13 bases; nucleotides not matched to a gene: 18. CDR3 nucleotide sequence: TGTGCCAGCAGCCTCCGGGACAGAGGAACGATCCGCCCCACCTTC. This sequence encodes CASSLRDRGTIRPTF.

CDR3 amino acids: CASSPTASGHGYTF. CDR3 sequence (DNA): TGTGCCAGCAGCCCGACCGCGTCAGGGCATGGCTACACCTTC. The rearrangement uses TRBV7-9 and TRBJ1-2; D might be TRBD1 (5 bases). Trimming took off 5 bases at V and 6 bases at J, with 16 bases between the two ends. The germline gives CDR1 SEHNR, CDR2 FQNEAQ (reference sequence). CDR3 size: 14 residues.